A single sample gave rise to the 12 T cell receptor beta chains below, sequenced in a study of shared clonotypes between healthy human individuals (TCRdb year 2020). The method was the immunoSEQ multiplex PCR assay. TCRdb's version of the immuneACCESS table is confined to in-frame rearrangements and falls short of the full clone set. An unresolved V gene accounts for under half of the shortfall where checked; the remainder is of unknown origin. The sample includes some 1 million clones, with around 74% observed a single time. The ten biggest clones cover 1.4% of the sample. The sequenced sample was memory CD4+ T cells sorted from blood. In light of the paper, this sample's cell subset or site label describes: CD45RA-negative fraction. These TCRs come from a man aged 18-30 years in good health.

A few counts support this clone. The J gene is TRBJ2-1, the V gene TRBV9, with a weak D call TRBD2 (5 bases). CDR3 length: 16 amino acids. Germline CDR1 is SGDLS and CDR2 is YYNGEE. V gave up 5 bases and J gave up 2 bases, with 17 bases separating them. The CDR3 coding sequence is TGTGCCAGCAGTCCCCGGCGCGGGCCCACCTACAATGAGCAGTTCTTC. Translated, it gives CASSPRRGPTYNEQFF.

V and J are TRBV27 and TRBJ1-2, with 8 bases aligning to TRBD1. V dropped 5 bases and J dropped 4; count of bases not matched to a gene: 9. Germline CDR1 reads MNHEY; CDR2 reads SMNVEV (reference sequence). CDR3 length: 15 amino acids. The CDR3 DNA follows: TGTGCCAGCAGTATGAAGACAGGGGAGACCTATGGCTACACCTTC. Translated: CASSMKTGETYGYTF.

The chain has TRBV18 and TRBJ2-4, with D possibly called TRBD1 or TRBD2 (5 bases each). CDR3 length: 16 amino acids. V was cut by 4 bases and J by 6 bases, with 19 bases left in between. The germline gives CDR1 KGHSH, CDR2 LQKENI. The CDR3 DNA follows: TGTGCCAGCTCACGCCCTTTAGGGGAGCGAGGAAACATTCAGTACTTC. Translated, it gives CASSRPLGERGNIQYF.

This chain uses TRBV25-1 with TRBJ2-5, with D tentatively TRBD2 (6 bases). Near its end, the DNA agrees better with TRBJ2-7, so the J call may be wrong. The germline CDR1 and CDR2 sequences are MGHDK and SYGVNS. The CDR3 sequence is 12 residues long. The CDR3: CASRRGAYEQYF. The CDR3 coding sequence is TGTGCCAGCAGGCGGGGTGCCTACGAGCAGTACTTC.

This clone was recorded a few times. CDR3 sequence: CASSKPGGTIYGYTF. The CDR3 DNA sequence: TGTGCCAGCAGCAAACCAGGGGGCACAATCTATGGCTACACCTTC. The genes are TRBV5-6 and TRBJ1-2; TRBD1 aligns across 8 bases. The CDR3 is 15 residues long. The junction had 9 bases not matched to a gene; V was cut back by 4 bases and J by 4 bases. From germline, CDR1 is SGHDT and CDR2 YYEEEE.

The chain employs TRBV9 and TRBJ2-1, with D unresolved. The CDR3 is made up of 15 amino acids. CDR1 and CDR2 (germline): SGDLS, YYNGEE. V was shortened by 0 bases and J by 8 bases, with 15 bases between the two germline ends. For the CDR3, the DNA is TGTGCCAGCAGCGTAGCGTCTGGTCGAGGCGATGAGCAGTTCTTC. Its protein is CASSVASGRGDEQFF.

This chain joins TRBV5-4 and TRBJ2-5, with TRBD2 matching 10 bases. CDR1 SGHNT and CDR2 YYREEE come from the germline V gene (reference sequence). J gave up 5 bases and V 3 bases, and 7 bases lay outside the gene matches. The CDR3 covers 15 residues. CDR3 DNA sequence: TGTGCCAGCAGCTGGGGACTAGCGAAGGCGGAGACCCAGTACTTC. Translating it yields CASSWGLAKAETQYF.

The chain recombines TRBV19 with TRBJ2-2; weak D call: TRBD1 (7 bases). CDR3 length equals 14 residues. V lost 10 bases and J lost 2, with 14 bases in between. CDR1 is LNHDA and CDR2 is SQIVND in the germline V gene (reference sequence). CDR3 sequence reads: CATTGTRNTGELFF. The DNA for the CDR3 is TGTGCCACGACAGGGACTCGAAACACCGGGGAGCTGTTTTTT.

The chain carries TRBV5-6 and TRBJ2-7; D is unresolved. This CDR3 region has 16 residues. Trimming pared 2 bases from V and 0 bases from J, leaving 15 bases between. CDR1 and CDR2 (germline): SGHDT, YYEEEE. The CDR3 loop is CASSFVSVLNSYEQYF. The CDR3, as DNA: TGTGCCAGCAGCTTTGTCAGCGTACTCAACTCCTACGAGCAGTACTTC.

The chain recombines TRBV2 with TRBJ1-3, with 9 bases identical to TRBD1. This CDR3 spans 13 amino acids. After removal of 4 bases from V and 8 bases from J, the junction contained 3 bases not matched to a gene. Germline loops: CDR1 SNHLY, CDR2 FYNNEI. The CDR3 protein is CASSGGQGYTIYF. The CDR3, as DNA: TGTGCCAGCAGTGGAGGACAGGGGTACACCATATATTTT.

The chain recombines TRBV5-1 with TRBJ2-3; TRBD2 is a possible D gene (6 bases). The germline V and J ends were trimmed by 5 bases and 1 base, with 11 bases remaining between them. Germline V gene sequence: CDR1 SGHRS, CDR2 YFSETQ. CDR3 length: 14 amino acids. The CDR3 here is CASSRASGTDTQYF. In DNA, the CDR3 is TGCGCCAGCAGTAGGGCTAGCGGCACAGATACGCAGTATTTT.

The CDR3 region is CASSNPYQETQYF. For the CDR3, the DNA is TGTGCCAGCAGTAACCCGTACCAAGAGACCCAGTACTTC. The chain joins TRBV6-1 to TRBJ2-5; D is unresolved. This CDR3 region has 13 residues. The germline gives CDR1 MNHNS, CDR2 SASEGT. Deletions cut 5 bases from V and 0 bases from J, with 7 bases between.